This T cell receptor (beta chain) was retrieved from a study of blood T cell repertoires in COVID-19. Study context: In each case, the material was cDNA or gDNA derived from T cells, B-cell-depleted T cells, or PBMCs.

In the original processing: Amplified reference gene primers provided the basis for estimating nucleated cell counts. Assay: immunoSEQ multiplex PCR; the TCRdb copy retains only in-frame clones and omits some. V, J and clone size reflect that table, while D and trimming were determined from the DNA. The sample holds under 350,000 clones, 70% to 90% seen once. This CDR3 is 15 amino acids long. The V end lost 6 bases, the J end lost 1 base, and 10 bases lay between the germline ends. Germline assignment: CDR1 MNHEY and CDR2 SVGAGI. This sequence joins TRBV6-5 and TRBJ2-6; maybe TRBD2 (5 bases). The sample taken for sequencing was peripheral blood. The receptor was derived from a man younger than 30 with active or convalescent COVID-19. CDR3 bases: TGTGCCAGCAGACTTACGGGGTCTGGGGCCAACGTCCTGACTTTC. It yields the protein CASRLTGSGANVLTF.